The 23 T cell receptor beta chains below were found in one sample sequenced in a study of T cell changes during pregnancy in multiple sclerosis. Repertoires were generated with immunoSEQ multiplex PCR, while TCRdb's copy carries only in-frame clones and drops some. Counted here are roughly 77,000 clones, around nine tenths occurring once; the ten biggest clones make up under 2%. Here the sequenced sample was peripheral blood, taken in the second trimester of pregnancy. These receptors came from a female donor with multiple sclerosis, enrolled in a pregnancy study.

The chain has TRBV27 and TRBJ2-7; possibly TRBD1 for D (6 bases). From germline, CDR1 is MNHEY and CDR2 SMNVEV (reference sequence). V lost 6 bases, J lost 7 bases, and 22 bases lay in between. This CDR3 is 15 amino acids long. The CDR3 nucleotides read TGTGCCAGCAGCAGCGCTAGAGCTCGAGGGGGAGAGCAGTACTTC. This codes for CASSSARARGGEQYF.

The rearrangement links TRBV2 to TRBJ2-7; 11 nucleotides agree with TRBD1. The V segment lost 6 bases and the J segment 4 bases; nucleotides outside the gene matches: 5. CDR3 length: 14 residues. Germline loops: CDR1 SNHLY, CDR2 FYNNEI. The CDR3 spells CASRRGQGGYEQYF. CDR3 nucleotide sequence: TGTGCCAGCAGACGGGGACAGGGGGGATACGAGCAGTACTTC.

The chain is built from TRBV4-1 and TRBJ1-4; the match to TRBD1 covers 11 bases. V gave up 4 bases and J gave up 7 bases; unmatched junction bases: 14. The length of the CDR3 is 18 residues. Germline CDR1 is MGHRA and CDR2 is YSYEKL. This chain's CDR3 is CASSPPGQGATVGEKLFF. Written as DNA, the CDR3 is TGCGCCAGCAGCCCTCCCGGACAGGGGGCGACTGTAGGTGAAAAACTGTTTTTT.

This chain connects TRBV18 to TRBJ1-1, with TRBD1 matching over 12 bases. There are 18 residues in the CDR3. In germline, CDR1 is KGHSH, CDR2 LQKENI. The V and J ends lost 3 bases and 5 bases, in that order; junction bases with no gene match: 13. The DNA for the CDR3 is TGTGCCAGCTCACCCCGGGCGACCGGGACAGGGGGCTCTACTGAAGCTTTCTTT. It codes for CASSPRATGTGGSTEAFF.

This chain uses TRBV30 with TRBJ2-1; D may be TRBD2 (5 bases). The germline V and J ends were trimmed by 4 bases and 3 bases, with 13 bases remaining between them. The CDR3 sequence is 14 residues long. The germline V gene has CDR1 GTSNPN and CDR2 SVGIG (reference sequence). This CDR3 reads CAWTPAVIYNEQFF. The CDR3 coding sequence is TGTGCCTGGACCCCAGCGGTGATCTACAATGAGCAGTTCTTC.

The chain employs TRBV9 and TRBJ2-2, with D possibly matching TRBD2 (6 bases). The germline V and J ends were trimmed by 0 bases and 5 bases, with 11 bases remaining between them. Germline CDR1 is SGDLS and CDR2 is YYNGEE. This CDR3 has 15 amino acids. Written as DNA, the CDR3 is TGTGCCAGCAGCGTAGTACGGGAGAGTACCGGGGAGCTGTTTTTT. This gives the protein CASSVVRESTGELFF.

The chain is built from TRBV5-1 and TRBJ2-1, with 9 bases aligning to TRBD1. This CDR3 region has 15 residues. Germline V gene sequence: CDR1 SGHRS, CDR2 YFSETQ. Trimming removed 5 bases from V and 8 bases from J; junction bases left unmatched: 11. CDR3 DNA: TGCGCCAGCAGGTACCGGGACAGGGCGAACGATGAGCAGTTCTTC. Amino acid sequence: CASRYRDRANDEQFF.

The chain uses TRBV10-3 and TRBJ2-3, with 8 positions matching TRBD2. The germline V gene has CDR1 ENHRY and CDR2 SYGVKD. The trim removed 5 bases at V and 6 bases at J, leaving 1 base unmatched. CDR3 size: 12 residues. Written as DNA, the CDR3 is TGTGCCATCAGTTCTAGCGGGGATACGCAGTATTTT. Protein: CAISSSGDTQYF.

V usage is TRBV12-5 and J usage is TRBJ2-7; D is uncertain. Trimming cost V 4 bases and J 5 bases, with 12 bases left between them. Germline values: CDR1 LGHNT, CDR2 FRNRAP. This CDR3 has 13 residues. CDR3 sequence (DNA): TGTGCTAGTGGTTCCCCTAATCTAAACGAGCAGTACTTC. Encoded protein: CASGSPNLNEQYF.

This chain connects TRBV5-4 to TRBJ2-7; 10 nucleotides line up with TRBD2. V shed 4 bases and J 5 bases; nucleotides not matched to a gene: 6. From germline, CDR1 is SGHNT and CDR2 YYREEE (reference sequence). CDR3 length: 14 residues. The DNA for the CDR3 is TGTGCCAGCAGCCCGACTAGCGGGCTCAACGAGCAGTACTTC. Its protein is CASSPTSGLNEQYF.

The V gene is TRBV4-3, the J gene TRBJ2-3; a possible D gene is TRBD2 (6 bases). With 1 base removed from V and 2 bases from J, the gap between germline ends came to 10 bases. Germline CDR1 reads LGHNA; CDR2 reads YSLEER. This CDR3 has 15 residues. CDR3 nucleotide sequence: TGCGCCAGCAGCCAAGGAACGGGGGTCACAGATACGCAGTATTTT. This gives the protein CASSQGTGVTDTQYF.

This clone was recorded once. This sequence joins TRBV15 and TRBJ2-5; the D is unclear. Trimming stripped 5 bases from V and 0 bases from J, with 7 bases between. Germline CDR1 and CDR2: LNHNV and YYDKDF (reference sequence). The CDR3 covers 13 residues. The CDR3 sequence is CATSPRDQETQYF. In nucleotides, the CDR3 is TGTGCCACCAGCCCCCGGGACCAAGAGACCCAGTACTTC.

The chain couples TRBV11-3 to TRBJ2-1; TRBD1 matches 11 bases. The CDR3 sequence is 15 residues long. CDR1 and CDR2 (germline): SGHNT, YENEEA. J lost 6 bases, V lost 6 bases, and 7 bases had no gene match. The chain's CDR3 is CASSRDRGSINEQFF. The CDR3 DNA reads TGTGCCAGCAGTCGGGACAGGGGGTCGATCAATGAGCAGTTCTTC.

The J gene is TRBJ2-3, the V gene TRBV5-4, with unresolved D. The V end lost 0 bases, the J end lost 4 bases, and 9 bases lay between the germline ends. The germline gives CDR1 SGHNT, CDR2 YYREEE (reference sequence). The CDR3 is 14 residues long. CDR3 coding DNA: TGTGCCAGCAGCTTGGCTGGCTCACCAGATACGCAGTATTTT. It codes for CASSLAGSPDTQYF.

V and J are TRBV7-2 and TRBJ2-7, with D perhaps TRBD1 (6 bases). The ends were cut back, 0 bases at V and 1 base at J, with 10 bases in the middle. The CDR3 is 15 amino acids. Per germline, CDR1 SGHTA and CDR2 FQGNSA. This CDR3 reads CASSLAGAGSYEQYF. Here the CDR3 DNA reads TGTGCCAGCAGCTTAGCGGGGGCAGGTTCCTACGAGCAGTACTTC. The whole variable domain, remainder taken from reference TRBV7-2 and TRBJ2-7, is GAGVSQSPSNKVTEKGKDVELRCDPISGHTALYWYRQSLGQGLEFLIYFQGNSAPDKSGLPSDRFSAERTGGSVSTLTIQRTQQEDSAVYLCASSLAGAGSYEQYFGPGTRLTVT.

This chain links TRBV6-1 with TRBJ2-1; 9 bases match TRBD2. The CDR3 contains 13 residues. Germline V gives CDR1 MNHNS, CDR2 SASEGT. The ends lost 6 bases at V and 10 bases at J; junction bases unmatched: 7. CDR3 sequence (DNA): TGTGCCAGCAGGCTTAGCGGGAGTCACGAGCAGTTCTTC. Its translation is CASRLSGSHEQFF.

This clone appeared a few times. For the CDR3, the DNA is TGTGCCAGCAGCTATGGGACAGGCGCCGGGGAGCTGTTTTTT. Protein: CASSYGTGAGELFF. The chain uses TRBV7-9 and TRBJ2-2; 8 bases are shared with TRBD1. The V gene's germline CDR1 is SEHNR and CDR2 FQNEAQ (reference sequence). J gave up 6 bases and V 4 bases, and 4 bases lay outside the gene matches. This CDR3 spans 14 amino acids.

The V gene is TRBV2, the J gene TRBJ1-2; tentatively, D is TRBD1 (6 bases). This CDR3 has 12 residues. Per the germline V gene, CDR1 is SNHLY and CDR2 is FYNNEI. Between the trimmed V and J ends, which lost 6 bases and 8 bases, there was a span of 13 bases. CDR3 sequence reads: CASRAGEGGYTF. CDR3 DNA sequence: TGTGCCAGCAGGGCAGGGGAGGGAGGCTACACCTTC.

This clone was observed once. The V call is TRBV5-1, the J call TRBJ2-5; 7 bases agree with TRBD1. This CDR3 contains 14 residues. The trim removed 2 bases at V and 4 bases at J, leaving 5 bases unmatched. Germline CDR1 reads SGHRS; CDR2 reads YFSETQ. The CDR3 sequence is CASSFYQGVETQYF. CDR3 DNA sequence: TGCGCCAGCAGCTTTTATCAGGGGGTAGAGACCCAGTACTTC.

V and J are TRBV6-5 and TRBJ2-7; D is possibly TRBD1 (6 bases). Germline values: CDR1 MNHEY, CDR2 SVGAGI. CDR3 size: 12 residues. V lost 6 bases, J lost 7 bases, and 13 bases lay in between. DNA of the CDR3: TGTGCCAGCAGGTCACAGGGTTTGGAGCAGTACTTC. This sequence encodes CASRSQGLEQYF.

The DNA of the CDR3 is TGTGCCAGCAGTGGGAGGACCGCCTTGGGGGGAGCTTTCTTT. Its protein is CASSGRTALGGAFF. This chain links TRBV6-5 with TRBJ1-1; a weak D match, TRBD1 (5 bases). Germline assignment: CDR1 MNHEY and CDR2 SVGAGI. V lost 5 bases and J lost 10, with 20 bases in between. The length of the CDR3 is 14 residues.

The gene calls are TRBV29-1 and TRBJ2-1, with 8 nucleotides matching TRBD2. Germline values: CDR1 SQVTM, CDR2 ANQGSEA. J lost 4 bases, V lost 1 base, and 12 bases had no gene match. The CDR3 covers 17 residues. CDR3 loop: CSVEGGGSGGFYNEQFF. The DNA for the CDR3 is TGCAGCGTTGAAGGTGGAGGAAGCGGGGGATTTTACAATGAGCAGTTCTTC.

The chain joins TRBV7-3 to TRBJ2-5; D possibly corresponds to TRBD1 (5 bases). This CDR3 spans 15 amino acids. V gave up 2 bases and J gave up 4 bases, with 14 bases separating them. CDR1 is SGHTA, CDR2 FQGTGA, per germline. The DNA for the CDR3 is TGTGCCAGCAGCTTACATGCAGGCCAGGGAGAGACCCAGTACTTC. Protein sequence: CASSLHAGQGETQYF.